This T cell receptor beta chain is drawn from a study of CD8 T cells in Susac syndrome. A quantity of about 0.5 to 1 ug RNA underwent reverse transcription using random hexamers. TCRdb ran MiXCR on the immunoSEQ multiplex PCR reads and lists one entry per CDR3 protein. Among about 52,000 distinct CDR3 sequences listed, 93% were seen once. Specimen: CD8+ T cells from PBMCs. This clonotype was sampled from a human donor with multiple sclerosis.

CDR3 loop: CASSVGGSTEAFF. The CDR3 DNA reads as TGTGCCAGCAGTGTAGGGGGGAGCACTGAAGCTTTCTTT. The chain couples TRBV12-3 or TRBV12-4 to TRBJ1-1; TRBD1 is a possible D gene (6 bases). Trimming cost V 5 bases and J 4 bases, with 11 bases left between them. This CDR3 comprises 13 residues.